This TCR beta chain was captured in a study of cytomegalovirus exposure and HLA in healthy donors. As for the study in general: An analysis done earlier identified 120 million or so unique TCR beta sequences from about 179 million T cells. Study conclusions and caveats: The number of N-insertions in an Asian-associated ancestry cluster was reportedly below the 666-donor mean in a later analysis.

Of note for this clone: Its antigen is unidentified.

Germline lookup yields CDR1 LNHDA and CDR2 SQIVND (reference sequence). V lost 5 bases and J 5 bases, leaving 18 bases between the germline ends. The CDR3 totals 15 residues. The PCR employed 60 Vbeta primers together with 13 Jbeta primers. Data came from immunoSEQ multiplex PCR; TCRdb stores just in-frame clones and leaves some out. The top ten hold 0.22% of the sample, which has around 220,000 clones, 70% to 80% seen once. Sequenced input: PBMCs. The chain joins TRBV19 to TRBJ1-1; D possibly corresponds to TRBD1 (6 bases). The sequence was collected from a girl aged 2 to 10 in good health and CMV-seronegative. The CDR3 sequence is CASSYRASAWTEAFF. The CDR3 DNA follows: TGTGCCAGTAGTTACAGGGCTTCCGCGTGGACTGAAGCTTTCTTT.